This TCR beta chain was documented in a study of shared clonotypes between healthy human individuals. About the research overall: Per donor, CD8 memory used one plate, CD8 naive used two, CD4 memory used three and CD4 naive used three. Study-wide results and limits: Shared across several donors were around 5% of the naive CD4 clonotypes.

This clone was observed once. The antigen is not known. The V and J ends lost 0 bases and 8 bases respectively, with 11 bases between them. Germline V gene sequence: CDR1 SGHRS, CDR2 YFSETQ. The CDR3 spans 13 residues. TCRdb's table, derived via immunoSEQ multiplex PCR, lists solely in-frame clones and lacks some. The sample carries more than 2,000,000 clones, around nine tenths recorded once. The rearrangement joins TRBV5-1 to TRBJ1-1; D is undetermined. This TCR was recovered from a man in his late teens or twenties in good health. Sequenced input: naive CD4+ T cells sorted from blood. Subset defined: CD45RA+ positively selected. The CDR3 DNA reads as TGCGCCAGCAGCTTGGCCTGGACCCAAGAAGCTTTCTTT. It yields the protein CASSLAWTQEAFF.